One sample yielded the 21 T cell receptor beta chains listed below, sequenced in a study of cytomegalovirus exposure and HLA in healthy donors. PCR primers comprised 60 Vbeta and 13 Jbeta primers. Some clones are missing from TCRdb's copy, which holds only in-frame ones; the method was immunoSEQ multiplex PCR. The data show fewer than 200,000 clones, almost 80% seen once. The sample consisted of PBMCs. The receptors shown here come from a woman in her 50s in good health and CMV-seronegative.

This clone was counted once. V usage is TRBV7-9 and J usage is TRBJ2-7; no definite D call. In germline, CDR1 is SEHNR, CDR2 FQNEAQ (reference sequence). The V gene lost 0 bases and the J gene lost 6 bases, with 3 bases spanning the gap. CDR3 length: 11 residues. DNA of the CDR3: TGTGCCAGCAGCTTAGCTCGCGAGCAGTACTTC. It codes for CASSLAREQYF. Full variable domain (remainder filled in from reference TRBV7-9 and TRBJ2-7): DTGVSQNPRHKITKRGQNVTFRCDPISEHNRLYWYRQTLGQGPEFLTYFQNEAQLEKSRLLSDRFSAERPKGSFSTLEIQRTEQGDSAMYLCASSLAREQYFGPGTRLTVT.

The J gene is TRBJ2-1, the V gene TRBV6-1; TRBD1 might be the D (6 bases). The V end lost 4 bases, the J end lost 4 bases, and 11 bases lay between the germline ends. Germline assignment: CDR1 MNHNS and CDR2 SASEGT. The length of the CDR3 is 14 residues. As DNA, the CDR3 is TGTGCCAGCAGTGCCGGGACACTTTACAATGAGCAGTTCTTC. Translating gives CASSAGTLYNEQFF.

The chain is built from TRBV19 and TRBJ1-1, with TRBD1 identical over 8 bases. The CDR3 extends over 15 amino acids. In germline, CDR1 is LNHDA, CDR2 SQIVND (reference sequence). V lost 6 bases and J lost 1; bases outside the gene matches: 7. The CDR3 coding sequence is TGTGCCAGTAGGGTGGTTGGGACAGGGAACACTGAAGCTTTCTTT. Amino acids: CASRVVGTGNTEAFF.

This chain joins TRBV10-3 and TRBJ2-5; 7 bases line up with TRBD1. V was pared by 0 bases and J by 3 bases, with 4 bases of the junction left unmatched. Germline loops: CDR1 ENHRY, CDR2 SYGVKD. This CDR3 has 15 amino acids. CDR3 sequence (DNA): TGTGCCATCAGTGAGTCGTGGCAGGGGGAAGAGACCCAGTACTTC. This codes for CAISESWQGEETQYF.

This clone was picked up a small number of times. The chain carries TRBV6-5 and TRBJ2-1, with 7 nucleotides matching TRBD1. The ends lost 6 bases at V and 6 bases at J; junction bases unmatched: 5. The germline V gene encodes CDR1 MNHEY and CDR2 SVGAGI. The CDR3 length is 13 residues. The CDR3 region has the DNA TGTGCCAGCAGCCCGGCAGGGGGCAATGAGCAGTTCTTC. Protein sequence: CASSPAGGNEQFF.

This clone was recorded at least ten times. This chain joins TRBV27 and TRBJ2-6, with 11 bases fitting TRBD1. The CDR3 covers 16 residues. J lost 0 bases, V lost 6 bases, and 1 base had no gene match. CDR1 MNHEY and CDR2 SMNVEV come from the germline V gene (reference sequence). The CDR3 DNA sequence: TGTGCCAGCAGCGGGACAGGGGGCTCTGGGGCCAACGTCCTGACTTTC. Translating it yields CASSGTGGSGANVLTF.

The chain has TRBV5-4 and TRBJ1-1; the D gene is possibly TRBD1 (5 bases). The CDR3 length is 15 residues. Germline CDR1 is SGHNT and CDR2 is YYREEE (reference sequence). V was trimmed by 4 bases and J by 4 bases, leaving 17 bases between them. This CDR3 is CASSPDIGRVTEAFF. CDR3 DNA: TGTGCCAGCAGCCCGGACATAGGCAGGGTCACTGAAGCTTTCTTT.

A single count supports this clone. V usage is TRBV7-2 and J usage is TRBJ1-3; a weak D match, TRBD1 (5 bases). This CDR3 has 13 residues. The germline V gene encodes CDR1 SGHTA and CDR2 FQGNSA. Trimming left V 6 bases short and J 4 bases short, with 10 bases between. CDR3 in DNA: TGTGCCAGCAGGGAGGGGTTGGGAAACACCATATATTTT. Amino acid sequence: CASREGLGNTIYF.

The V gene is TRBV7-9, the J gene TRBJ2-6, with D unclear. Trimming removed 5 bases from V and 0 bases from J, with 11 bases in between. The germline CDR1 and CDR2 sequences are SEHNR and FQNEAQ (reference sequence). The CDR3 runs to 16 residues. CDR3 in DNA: TGTGCCAGCAGCGACGATCGAGGCTCTGGGGCCAACGTCCTGACTTTC. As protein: CASSDDRGSGANVLTF.

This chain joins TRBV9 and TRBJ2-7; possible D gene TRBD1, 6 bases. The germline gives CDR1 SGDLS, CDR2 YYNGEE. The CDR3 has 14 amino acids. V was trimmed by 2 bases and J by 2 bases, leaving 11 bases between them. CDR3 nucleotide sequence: TGTGCCAGCAGCGTTCAGGACAGTCCCTACGAGCAGTACTTC. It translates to CASSVQDSPYEQYF.

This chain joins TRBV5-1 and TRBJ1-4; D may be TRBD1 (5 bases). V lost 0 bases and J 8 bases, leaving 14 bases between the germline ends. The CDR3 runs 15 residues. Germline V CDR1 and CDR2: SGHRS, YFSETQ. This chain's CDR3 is CASSLAGGRGEKLFF. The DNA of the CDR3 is TGCGCCAGCAGCTTGGCCGGGGGACGTGGGGAAAAACTGTTTTTT.

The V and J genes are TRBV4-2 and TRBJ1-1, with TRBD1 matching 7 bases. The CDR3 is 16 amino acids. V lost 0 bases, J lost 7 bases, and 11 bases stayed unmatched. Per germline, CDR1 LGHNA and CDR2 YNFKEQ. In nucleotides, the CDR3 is TGTGCCAGCAGCCAAGATATGATCGGGCAGGGGGGTGAAGCTTTCTTT. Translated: CASSQDMIGQGGEAFF.

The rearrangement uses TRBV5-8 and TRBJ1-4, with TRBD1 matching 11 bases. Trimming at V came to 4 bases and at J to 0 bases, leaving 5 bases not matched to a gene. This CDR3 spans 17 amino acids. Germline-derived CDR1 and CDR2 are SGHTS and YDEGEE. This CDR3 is CASSPGTGGSTNEKLFF. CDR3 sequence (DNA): TGTGCCAGCAGCCCCGGGACAGGGGGTTCAACTAATGAAAAACTGTTTTTT. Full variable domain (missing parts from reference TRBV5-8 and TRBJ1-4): EAGVTQSPTHLIKTRGQQATLRCSPISGHTSVYWYQQALGLGLQFLLWYDEGEERNRGNFPPRFSGRQFPNYSSELNVNALELEDSALYLCASSPGTGGSTNEKLFFGSGTQLSVL.

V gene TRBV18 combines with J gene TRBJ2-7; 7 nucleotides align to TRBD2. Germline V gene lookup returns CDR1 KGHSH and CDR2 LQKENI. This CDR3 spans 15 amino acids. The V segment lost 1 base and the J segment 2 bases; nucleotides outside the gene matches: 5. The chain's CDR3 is CASSPLGGSPYEQYF. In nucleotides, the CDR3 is TGTGCCAGCTCACCACTGGGCGGGAGTCCCTACGAGCAGTACTTC.

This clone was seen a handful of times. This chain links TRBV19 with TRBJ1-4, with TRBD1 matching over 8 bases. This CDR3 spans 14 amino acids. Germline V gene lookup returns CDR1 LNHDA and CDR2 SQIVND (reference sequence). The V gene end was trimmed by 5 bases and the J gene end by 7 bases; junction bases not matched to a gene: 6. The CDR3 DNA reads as TGTGCCAGTAGTGACAGGGGAGGAGTTGAAAAACTGTTTTTT. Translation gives CASSDRGGVEKLFF. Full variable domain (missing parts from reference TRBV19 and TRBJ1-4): DGGITQSPKYLFRKEGQNVTLSCEQNLNHDAMYWYRQDPGQGLRLIYYSQIVNDFQKGDIAEGYSVSREKKESFPLTVTSAQKNPTAFYLCASSDRGGVEKLFFGSGTQLSVL.

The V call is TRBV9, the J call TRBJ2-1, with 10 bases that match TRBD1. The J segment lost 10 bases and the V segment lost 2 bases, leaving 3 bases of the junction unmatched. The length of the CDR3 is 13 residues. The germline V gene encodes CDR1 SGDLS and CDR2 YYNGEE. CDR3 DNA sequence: TGTGCCAGCAGCGTCTGGGGACAGGGGGAGCAGTTCTTC. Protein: CASSVWGQGEQFF.

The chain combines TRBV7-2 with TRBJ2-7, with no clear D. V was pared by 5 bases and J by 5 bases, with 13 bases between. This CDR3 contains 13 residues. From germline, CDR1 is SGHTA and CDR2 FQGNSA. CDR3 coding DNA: TGTGCCAGCAGCGCGTACCAACGCGACGAGCAGTACTTC. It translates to CASSAYQRDEQYF.

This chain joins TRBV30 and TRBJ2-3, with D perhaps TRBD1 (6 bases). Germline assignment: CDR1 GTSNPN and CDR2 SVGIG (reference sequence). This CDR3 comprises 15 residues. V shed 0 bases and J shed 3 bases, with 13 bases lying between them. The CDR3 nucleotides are TGTGCCTGGAGTGTAGTCAGGGGAAGGACAGATACGCAGTATTTT. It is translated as CAWSVVRGRTDTQYF.

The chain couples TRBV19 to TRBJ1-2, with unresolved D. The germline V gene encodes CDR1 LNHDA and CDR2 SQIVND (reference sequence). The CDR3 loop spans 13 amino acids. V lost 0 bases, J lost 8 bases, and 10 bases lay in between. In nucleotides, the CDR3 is TGTGCCAGTAGTATAGATAGAGATATAGGCTACACCTTC. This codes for CASSIDRDIGYTF.

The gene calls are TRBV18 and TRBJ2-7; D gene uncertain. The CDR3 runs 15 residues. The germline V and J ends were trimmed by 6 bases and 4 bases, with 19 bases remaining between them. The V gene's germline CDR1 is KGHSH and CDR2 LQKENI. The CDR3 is CASSPLSLPGYEQYF. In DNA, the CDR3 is TGTGCCAGCTCCCCGCTCTCATTACCGGGTTACGAGCAGTACTTC.

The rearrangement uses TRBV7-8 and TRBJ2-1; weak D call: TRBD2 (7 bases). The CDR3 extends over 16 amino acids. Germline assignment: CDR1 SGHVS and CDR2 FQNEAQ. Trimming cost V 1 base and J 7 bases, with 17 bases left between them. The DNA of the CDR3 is TGTGCCAGCAGCTTAGGCGGATTTCGGGGGGCGAATGAGCAGTTCTTC. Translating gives CASSLGGFRGANEQFF.